These 27 T cell receptor beta chains were all obtained from the same sample, sequenced in a study of OX40 agonist ivuxolimab in advanced cancers. Repertoires were generated with immunoSEQ multiplex PCR, while TCRdb's copy carries only in-frame clones and drops some. The repertoire has around 57,000 clones, roughly 90% of them found once; the top ten carry roughly 21%. This specimen consisted of CD4+ or CD8+ T cells sorted from blood, obtained in a trial of the OX40 agonist ivuxolimab. The receptors shown here come from an adult with an advanced solid tumor such as melanoma, head and neck, liver or kidney cancer.

This chain uses TRBV15 with TRBJ1-5; maybe TRBD1 (6 bases). Germline-derived CDR1 and CDR2 are LNHNV and YYDKDF (reference sequence). V was trimmed by 2 bases and J by 5 bases, leaving 10 bases between them. The CDR3 extends over 14 amino acids. The CDR3 DNA follows: TGTGCCACCAGCAGATCAGGGGTCCATCAGCCCCAGCATTTT. Its translation: CATSRSGVHQPQHF.

The genes are TRBV21-1 and TRBJ1-6. TRBV21-1 constitutes a pseudogene. The CDR3 covers 16 residues. The CDR3 is CASSKGRGVANSPLHF. The DNA for the CDR3 is TGTGCCAGCAGCAAAGGCCGGGGGGTGGCGAATTCACCCCTCCACTTT.

This clone was observed a single time. This chain links TRBV9 with TRBJ2-1; the D gene is possibly TRBD2 (5 bases). The V end lost 0 bases, the J end lost 10 bases, and 11 bases lay between the germline ends. The CDR3 spans 13 residues. CDR1 is SGDLS, CDR2 YYNGEE, per germline. The CDR3 protein is CASSVGEPWEQFF. The CDR3 nucleotides are TGTGCCAGCAGCGTAGGGGAGCCTTGGGAGCAGTTCTTC.

This clone was seen repeatedly, ten times or more. V and J are TRBV6-6 and TRBJ2-1; D call uncertain. The CDR3 runs to 12 residues. Germline CDR1 reads MNHNY; CDR2 reads SVGAGI (reference sequence). V lost 0 bases to trimming and J lost 8 bases, with 5 bases between them. In DNA form, the CDR3 reads TGTGCCAGCAGTTACTCGTTTGATGAGCAGTTCTTC. Amino acids: CASSYSFDEQFF.

The chain links TRBV7-8 to TRBJ1-6; D is unresolved. The germline gives CDR1 SGHVS, CDR2 FQNEAQ. Trimming pared 5 bases from V and 15 bases from J, leaving 17 bases between. This CDR3 contains 13 residues. The CDR3 sequence is CASSLREVRFLHF. The CDR3 region has the DNA TGTGCCAGCAGCCTCAGAGAGGTCCGATTCCTCCACTTT.

This clone has only one observation. This chain joins TRBV27 and TRBJ1-5; D is possibly TRBD1 (5 bases). CDR3 length: 14 residues. The germline CDR1 and CDR2 sequences are MNHEY and SMNVEV (reference sequence). Trimming shortened V by 6 bases and J by 0 bases, and 9 bases separated the two germline ends. DNA of the CDR3: TGTGCCAGCAGCCCAGGGTTTAGCAATCAGCCCCAGCATTTT. This codes for CASSPGFSNQPQHF.

In nucleotides, the CDR3 is TGTGCCAGCCTGGGACTAGCGGGATACACCGGGGAGCTGTTTTTT. It codes for CASLGLAGYTGELFF. The chain is built from TRBV11-2 and TRBJ2-2; 13 bases align to TRBD2. V gave up 8 bases and J gave up 3 bases; unmatched junction bases: 3. This CDR3 spans 15 amino acids. Germline lookup yields CDR1 SGHAT and CDR2 FQNNGV.

The chain uses TRBV12-5 and TRBJ1-3, with D perhaps matching TRBD1 (6 bases). The V end lost 6 bases, the J end lost 0 bases, and 18 bases lay between the germline ends. Germline CDR1 reads LGHNT; CDR2 reads FRNRAP. The CDR3 loop spans 17 amino acids. Written as DNA, the CDR3 is TGTGCTAGTGGCCTCCCCGGGACGGGACACTCTGGAAACACCATATATTTT. It codes for CASGLPGTGHSGNTIYF.

V usage is TRBV30 and J usage is TRBJ1-1; D is possibly TRBD1 (5 bases). The CDR3 consists of 14 residues. V dropped 0 bases and J dropped 3 bases, with 11 bases sitting between them. Germline CDR1 is GTSNPN and CDR2 is SVGIG (reference sequence). The CDR3 is CAWSVLAGYTEAFF. CDR3 nucleotide sequence: TGTGCCTGGAGTGTACTGGCAGGGTACACTGAAGCTTTCTTT.

A single count supports this clone. This chain uses TRBV6-5 with TRBJ1-2; D unresolved. Germline loops: CDR1 MNHEY, CDR2 SVGAGI. There are 14 residues in the CDR3. V lost 4 bases, J lost 4 bases, and 13 bases lay in between. In nucleotides, the CDR3 is TGTGCCAGCAGTTTCCCTCTAGACACCTATGGCTACACCTTC. The encoded protein is CASSFPLDTYGYTF.

In this sample, this clone turned up once. The chain couples TRBV20-1 to TRBJ2-3; the D is unclear. Deletions cut 3 bases from V and 4 bases from J, with 2 bases between. This CDR3 region has 10 residues. Germline V CDR1 and CDR2: DFQATT, SNEGSKA (reference sequence). CDR3 region: CSARSDTQYF. The CDR3 DNA follows: TGCAGTGCTAGGTCAGATACGCAGTATTTT.

This sequence joins TRBV4-1 and TRBJ2-2; a possible D gene is TRBD2 (5 bases). Germline CDR1 reads MGHRA; CDR2 reads YSYEKL. Trimming stripped 0 bases from V and 4 bases from J, with 18 bases between. This CDR3 is 18 amino acids long. The CDR3 loop is CASSQENHRGGRTGELFF. CDR3 coding DNA: TGCGCCAGCAGCCAAGAAAACCATCGAGGAGGCCGCACCGGGGAGCTGTTTTTT.

This chain joins TRBV30 and TRBJ1-2; 7 positions agree with TRBD1. The CDR3 consists of 16 residues. V lost 0 bases and J lost 8; bases outside the gene matches: 15. Germline values: CDR1 GTSNPN, CDR2 SVGIG (reference sequence). Written as DNA, the CDR3 is TGTGCCTGGAGTGTCGATGGGACAGAGCTTTATTGGGGCTACACCTTC. Translation gives CAWSVDGTELYWGYTF.

Details on this clone: Other DNA sequences in this specimen translate into the identical CDR3. V is TRBV25-1 and J is TRBJ2-3, with D unclear. This CDR3 spans 12 amino acids. Germline lookup yields CDR1 MGHDK and CDR2 SYGVNS. V was shortened by 0 bases and J by 4 bases, with 2 bases between the two germline ends. CDR3 protein: CASSEYPDTQYF. The CDR3 DNA reads TGTGCCAGCAGTGAATATCCAGATACGCAGTATTTT.

V is TRBV30 and J is TRBJ1-1; no clear D. The germline CDR1 and CDR2 sequences are GTSNPN and SVGIG (reference sequence). Trimming cost V 1 base and J 0 bases, with 12 bases left between them. This CDR3 is built from 15 residues. CDR3 sequence: CAWSGEGGMNTEAFF. The DNA of the CDR3 is TGTGCCTGGAGTGGAGAGGGCGGTATGAACACTGAAGCTTTCTTT.

This clone has a single count. J is TRBJ2-1 and V is TRBV4-3; 7 nucleotides align to TRBD2. Germline CDR1 and CDR2: LGHNA and YSLEER. The J segment lost 9 bases and the V segment lost 0 bases, leaving 8 bases of the junction unmatched. This CDR3 comprises 15 residues. CDR3 nucleotides: TGCGCCAGCAGCCAAGATCTGGGGACTACGAGTGAGCAGTTCTTC. It codes for CASSQDLGTTSEQFF.

The rearrangement joins TRBV5-5 to TRBJ2-1, with D perhaps matching TRBD2 (5 bases). Trimming removed 4 bases at V and 4 bases at J, with 18 bases between. The V gene's germline CDR1 is SGHKS and CDR2 YYEKEE (reference sequence). The CDR3 length is 16 residues. The CDR3 is CASSLDLLGSYNEQFF. The CDR3 DNA reads as TGTGCCAGCAGCCTGGACCTGTTAGGGAGTTACAATGAGCAGTTCTTC.

The rearrangement uses TRBV28 and TRBJ2-1; tentatively, D is TRBD2 (6 bases). With 8 bases removed from V and 12 bases from J, the gap between germline ends came to 20 bases. The CDR3 sequence is 13 residues long. Germline V gene data show CDR1 as MDHEN and CDR2 as SYDVKM. CDR3: CASGVYRTIAQFF. CDR3 nucleotide sequence: TGTGCCAGCGGAGTTTATCGGACTATTGCGCAGTTCTTC.

This sequence joins TRBV6-5 and TRBJ1-1; D remains unclear. In germline, CDR1 is MNHEY, CDR2 SVGAGI. Trimming removed 3 bases at V and 7 bases at J, with 6 bases between. The CDR3 is made up of 11 amino acids. The CDR3 coding sequence is TGTGCCAGCAGTTATAACCGTGAAGCTTTCTTT. Translation gives CASSYNREAFF.

The rearrangement links TRBV6-1 to TRBJ2-7; 7 bases line up with TRBD2. V lost 6 bases to trimming and J lost 4 bases; unmatched junction nucleotides: 6. Germline values: CDR1 MNHNS, CDR2 SASEGT. This CDR3 spans 13 amino acids. The CDR3 protein is CASSSRDYYEQYF. CDR3 bases: TGTGCCAGCAGCTCCCGGGACTATTACGAGCAGTACTTC.

The rearrangement uses TRBV28 and TRBJ1-5; D possibly corresponds to TRBD1 (5 bases). The V gene's germline CDR1 is MDHEN and CDR2 SYDVKM. V was pared by 6 bases and J by 7 bases, with 10 bases between. This CDR3 region has 12 residues. CDR3 sequence reads: CASSLGAQPQHF. The CDR3 coding sequence is TGTGCCAGCAGCCTTGGGGCACAGCCCCAGCATTTT.

The chain uses TRBV11-2 and TRBJ2-1; D is perhaps TRBD1 or TRBD2 (5 bases each). The CDR3 runs 15 residues. CDR1 and CDR2 (germline): SGHAT, FQNNGV. The V end lost 1 base, the J end lost 6 bases, and 13 bases lay between the germline ends. CDR3 in amino acids: CASSLGAWDLNEQFF. The CDR3, as DNA: TGTGCCAGCAGCTTAGGTGCATGGGACCTCAATGAGCAGTTCTTC.

With respect to this clone: At one end, the junction sequence differs from germline, possibly due to a read error. The V and J genes are TRBV7-7 and TRBJ2-2, with 12 bases that match TRBD2. Germline V gives CDR1 SSHAT, CDR2 FNYEAQ (reference sequence). The CDR3 extends over 15 amino acids. The CDR3 loop reads CASSLAGGWTGELFF. For the CDR3, the DNA is TGTGCTAGCAGCCTAGCGGGAGGGTGGACCGGGGAGCTGTTTTTT.

This chain links TRBV4-3 with TRBJ1-1; a weak D match, TRBD1 (6 bases). Looked up from germline, CDR1 is LGHNA and CDR2 is YSLEER. Deletions cut 4 bases from V and 5 bases from J, with 14 bases between. CDR3 length: 14 residues. Here the CDR3 DNA reads TGCGCCAGCAGCCCAGTGTATAGGGGGACTGAAGCTTTCTTT. This translates into CASSPVYRGTEAFF.

This rearrangement joins TRBV7-2 to TRBJ2-3; 10 bases match TRBD2. The V segment lost 1 base and the J segment 0 bases; nucleotides outside the gene matches: 7. Germline V gene lookup returns CDR1 SGHTA and CDR2 FQGNSA. CDR3 length: 18 amino acids. CDR3 nucleotides: TGTGCCAGCAGCTTAGTTCTAGCGGGGGAAACTAGCACAGATACGCAGTATTTT. The encoded protein is CASSLVLAGETSTDTQYF.

The genes are TRBV4-3 and TRBJ1-2; 10 bases align to TRBD1. Looked up from germline, CDR1 is LGHNA and CDR2 is YSLEER. The CDR3 runs 15 residues. The trim removed 3 bases at V and 7 bases at J, leaving 8 bases unmatched. The CDR3 DNA follows: TGCGCCAGCAGCCACGCCGGGACAGGGGTGTCTGGCTACACCTTC. This translates into CASSHAGTGVSGYTF.

V gene TRBV28 combines with J gene TRBJ1-5; D is unclear. The CDR3 has 11 residues. The V gene's germline CDR1 is MDHEN and CDR2 SYDVKM. V shed 6 bases and J shed 9 bases, with 9 bases lying between them. CDR3 region: CASSLMGPQHF. The CDR3 coding sequence is TGTGCCAGCAGCCTGATGGGGCCCCAGCATTTT.